A single sample is the source of the 9 T cell receptor beta chains below, sequenced in a study of CD8 T cells in ankylosing spondylitis. Overall study results and limits: Seemingly distinctive of ankylosing spondylitis blood was a TCR beta motif formed by eight highly homologous variants.

TCRdb redid the calling of the 5' RACE reads with MiXCR, one entry per CDR3 protein. The sample lists hundreds of thousands of distinct CDR3 sequences; about an eighth were seen once. The antigens these receptors bind are not known. Sequencing was performed on blood, either unsorted or a sorted T cell fraction (not recorded which). The source is a male donor with ankylosing spondylitis.

The chain employs TRBV6-1 and TRBJ2-1, with D possibly TRBD2 on 6 matching bases. The CDR3 covers 15 residues. V was cut by 2 bases and J by 7 bases, with 15 bases left in between. Germline V gene data show CDR1 as MNHNS and CDR2 as SASEGT. DNA of the CDR3: TGTGCCAGCAGTGAAAACCGGGGGAGAGGTAATGAGCAGTTCTTC. Amino acid sequence: CASSENRGRGNEQFF.

There are a few counts of this clonotype. The V and J genes are TRBV6-1 and TRBJ2-3, with TRBD2 identical over 12 bases. The CDR3 loop spans 15 amino acids. Germline V gene sequence: CDR1 MNHNS, CDR2 SASEGT. The V segment lost 6 bases and the J segment 5 bases; nucleotides outside the gene matches: 6. This CDR3 reads CASRGLAGSVDTQYF. The CDR3 nucleotides read TGTGCCAGCAGAGGACTAGCGGGATCGGTAGATACGCAGTATTTT.

The gene calls are TRBV9 and TRBJ2-1; D gene uncertain. This CDR3 contains 16 residues. CDR1 is SGDLS and CDR2 is YYNGEE in the germline V gene. Trimming removed 0 bases at V and 0 bases at J, with 10 bases between. CDR3 nucleotide sequence: TGTGCCAGCAGCGTAGATCACGCGAGCTCCTACAATGAGCAGTTCTTC. Encoded protein: CASSVDHASSYNEQFF.

The genes are TRBV18 and TRBJ1-2, with D possibly matching TRBD1 (5 bases). The CDR3 runs 18 residues. V lost 4 bases to trimming and J lost 6 bases, with 27 bases between them. Per the germline V gene, CDR1 is KGHSH and CDR2 is LQKENI. CDR3 in amino acids: CASSLNTLSQGRGDGYTF. The CDR3 coding sequence is TGTGCCAGCTCACTCAATACTCTGTCCCAGGGAAGAGGTGATGGCTACACCTTC.

In its sample, this clonotype was seen many times. DNA of the CDR3: TGTGCCAGCAGTTTAGGCGACAGCCTAGCCAAAAACATTCAGTACTTC. This gives the protein CASSLGDSLAKNIQYF. V and J are TRBV12-3 or TRBV12-4 and TRBJ2-4; D possibly corresponds to TRBD1 (5 bases). The CDR3 is made up of 16 amino acids. V was shortened by 1 base and J by 0 bases, with 10 bases between the two germline ends.

The gene calls are TRBV9 and TRBJ2-5, with 10 bases lining up with TRBD1. Looked up from germline, CDR1 is SGDLS and CDR2 is YYNGEE. CDR3 size: 16 residues. After removal of 0 bases from V and 4 bases from J, the junction contained 6 bases not matched to a gene. The DNA for the CDR3 is TGTGCCAGCAGCGTAGCTTCAGGACAGGGGGGAGAGACCCAGTACTTC. Its translation is CASSVASGQGGETQYF.

This clonotype was picked up many times. The rearrangement links TRBV25-1 to TRBJ2-2; D remains ambiguous. Germline V gives CDR1 MGHDK, CDR2 SYGVNS. The CDR3 covers 15 residues. Trimming cost V 0 bases and J 3 bases, with 8 bases left between them. CDR3 nucleotides: TGTGCCAGCAGTGAATATTCCTACGACACCGGGGAGCTGTTTTTT. Amino acid sequence: CASSEYSYDTGELFF.

CDR3 bases: TGTGCCAGCAGTTACGGCGTGGGATCCAAAAACATTCAGTACTTC. Its protein is CASSYGVGSKNIQYF. V gene TRBV6-5 combines with J gene TRBJ2-4; D is uncertain. Germline values: CDR1 MNHEY, CDR2 SVGAGI. The CDR3 sequence is 15 residues long. V was pared by 2 bases and J by 2 bases, with 10 bases between.

The genes are TRBV25-1 and TRBJ2-5; D ambiguous. The CDR3 has 14 amino acids. V was clipped by 0 bases and J by 3 bases, with 8 bases between them. The germline gives CDR1 MGHDK, CDR2 SYGVNS. The CDR3, as DNA: TGTGCCAGCAGTGAATATGGAAGAGAAGAGACCCAGTACTTC. It yields the protein CASSEYGREETQYF.